Sequencing of this TCR beta chain was carried out in a study of cytomegalovirus exposure and HLA in healthy donors. Looking at the study overall: In an earlier analysis, 117 million unique TCR beta sequences were found from 150 million to 200 million T cells. Samples from HLA-typed donors yielded some 85 million unique TCRs in an early data release. Study-wide findings and caveats: Cytomegalovirus association was listed for about 180 TCR beta chains.

Of note for this clone: Antigen specificity is unknown.

With 60 Vbeta and 13 Jbeta primers, the PCR was carried out. Repertoires were generated with immunoSEQ multiplex PCR, while TCRdb's copy carries only in-frame clones and drops some. The sample holds 150,000 to 200,000 clones, 60% to 85% seen once. This CDR3 comprises 17 residues. Trimming removed 0 bases at V and 0 bases at J, with 15 bases between. Germline V gives CDR1 SGHNT, CDR2 YYREEE (reference sequence). The clonotype originates from a man younger than 35 in good health and CMV-seronegative. Source material: PBMCs. The V gene is TRBV5-4, the J gene TRBJ1-1, with a tentative D call TRBD1 (6 bases). CDR3 residues: CASSLVLFRGMNTEAFF. In DNA form, the CDR3 reads TGTGCCAGCAGCTTGGTTCTTTTCAGGGGAATGAACACTGAAGCTTTCTTT. The variable domain in full, completed from reference TRBV5-4 and TRBJ1-1, reads ETGVTQSPTHLIKTRGQQVTLRCSSQSGHNTVSWYQQALGQGPQFIFQYYREEENGRGNFPPRFSGLQFPNYSSELNVNALELDDSALYLCASSLVLFRGMNTEAFFGQGTRLTVV.